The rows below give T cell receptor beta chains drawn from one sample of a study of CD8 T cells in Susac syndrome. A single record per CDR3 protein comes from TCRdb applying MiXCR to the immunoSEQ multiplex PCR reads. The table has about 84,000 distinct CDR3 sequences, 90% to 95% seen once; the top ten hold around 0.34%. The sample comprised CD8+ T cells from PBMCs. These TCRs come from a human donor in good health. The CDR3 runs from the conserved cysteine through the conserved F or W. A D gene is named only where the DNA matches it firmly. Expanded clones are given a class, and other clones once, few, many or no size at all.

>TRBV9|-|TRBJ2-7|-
CASGTTYEQYF
TGTGCCAGCGGAACAACCTACGAGCAGTACTTC
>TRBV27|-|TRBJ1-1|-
CASSSLGGGRTEAFF
TGTGCCAGCAGTTCCCTCGGGGGAGGGCGGACTGAAGCTTTCTTT
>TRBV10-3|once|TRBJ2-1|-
CAAVGAADNEQFF
TGTGCCGCTGTGGGGGCTGCCGACAATGAGCAGTTCTTC
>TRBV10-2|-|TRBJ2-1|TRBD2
CASGLAGGIEQFF
TGCGCCAGCGGACTAGCGGGGGGCATTGAGCAGTTCTTC
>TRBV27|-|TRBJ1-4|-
CASSSLPTVMGLFF
TGTGCCAGCAGTTCCCTCCCGACAGTGATGGGACTGTTTTTT
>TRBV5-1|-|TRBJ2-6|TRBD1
CASISGQAGANVLTF
TGCGCCAGCATCTCTGGACAGGCTGGGGCCAACGTCCTGACTTTC
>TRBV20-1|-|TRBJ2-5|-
CSARVNRRIQETQYF
TGCAGTGCTAGAGTCAACAGACGAATTCAAGAGACCCAGTACTTC
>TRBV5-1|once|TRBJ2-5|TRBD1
CASSSNSDRGQETQYF
TGCGCCAGCAGCTCCAATTCGGACAGGGGGCAAGAGACCCAGTACTTC
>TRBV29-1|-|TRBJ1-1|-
CSVEGRGNTEAFF
TGCAGCGTTGAAGGGAGGGGAAACACTGAAGCTTTCTTT
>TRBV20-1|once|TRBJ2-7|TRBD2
CSACPLAGGPYEQYF
TGCAGTGCTTGTCCTCTGGCGGGGGGGCCCTACGAGCAGTACTTC
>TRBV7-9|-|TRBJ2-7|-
CASSPRVAFHEQYF
TGTGCCAGCAGCCCGAGGGTGGCATTCCACGAGCAGTACTTC
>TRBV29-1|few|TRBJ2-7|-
CSVGDWAYEQYF
TGCAGCGTAGGGGACTGGGCCTACGAGCAGTACTTC